This T cell receptor beta chain came from a study of blood T cell repertoires in COVID-19. Whole-study context: Acute-phase and convalescent COVID-19 samples originated in the United States, Italy and Spain. Nucleic acid was either cDNA or gDNA, and it came from T cells, B-cell-depleted T cells, or PBMCs.

As handled by the study authors: It was from reference gene primer amplification that nucleated cell counts were estimated. Assay used: immunoSEQ multiplex PCR; TCRdb lists only in-frame clones, some missing. V, J and clone size derive from that table, while D and trimming were established from the DNA sequence. The sample includes approximately 170,000 clones, approximately 87% of them seen just once. The germline V gene has CDR1 KGHDR and CDR2 SFDVKD. V shed 3 bases and J 2 bases; nucleotides not matched to a gene: 4. This CDR3 is built from 17 residues. The rearrangement links TRBV24-1 to TRBJ2-5; 14 bases map to TRBD2. The material sequenced was peripheral blood. This TCR came from a man aged 18 to 29 with active or convalescent COVID-19. CDR3 nucleotide sequence: TGTGCCACCAGTGATGCCAGACTAGCGGGAGGGCAAGAGACCCAGTACTTC. Its protein product is CATSDARLAGGQETQYF.